This entry concerns a single T cell receptor beta chain. Per germline, CDR1 MGHRA and CDR2 YSYEKL. This CDR3 comprises 15 residues. The germline V and J ends were trimmed by 0 bases and 4 bases, with 13 bases remaining between them. This sample stems from a study of blood T cell repertoires in COVID-19. Overall study context: COVID-19 samples collected from the United States, Italy and Spain covered acute and convalescent phases.

Here immunoSEQ multiplex PCR was the method, and the copy in TCRdb shows in-frame clones only, minus some. Of about 120,000 clones listed, roughly 90% are singletons. The material sequenced was peripheral blood. The clonotype comes from a man between 60 and 70 years old with COVID-19, enrolled during active disease. The J gene is TRBJ2-7, the V gene TRBV4-1, with a tentative D call TRBD1 (6 bases). The CDR3 reads CASSQESGVAYEQYF. The DNA for the CDR3 is TGCGCCAGCAGCCAAGAATCAGGGGTCGCGTACGAGCAGTACTTC.